These 29 T cell receptor beta chains came from one sample sequenced in a study of blood T cell repertoires in COVID-19. The method was immunoSEQ multiplex PCR; TCRdb's version includes in-frame clones alone and lacks a portion of them. The sample carries some 200,000 clones, approximately 90% recorded once. The sequencing input was peripheral blood. The receptors were sampled from a man in his fifties with acute or convalescent COVID-19.

The chain joins TRBV7-2 to TRBJ1-1; D is undetermined. The V gene's germline CDR1 is SGHTA and CDR2 FQGNSA. This CDR3 region has 14 residues. Trimming took 0 bases from V and 4 from J, leaving 9 bases between them. The CDR3 bases are TGTGCCAGCAGCTTAGCTAGACACCGCACTGAAGCTTTCTTT. Its protein product is CASSLARHRTEAFF.

The chain couples TRBV7-2 to TRBJ1-4; 8 bases match TRBD1. CDR1 and CDR2 (germline): SGHTA, FQGNSA. The CDR3 extends over 14 amino acids. V dropped 5 bases and J dropped 8; count of bases not matched to a gene: 7. The CDR3 nucleotides are TGTGCCAGCAGCGGACAGGGAGTTAGCGAAAAACTGTTTTTT. This encodes CASSGQGVSEKLFF.

This chain connects TRBV21-1 to TRBJ2-2; the DNA was not used to check the table's D call, TRBD1. TRBV21-1 is designated a pseudogene. The CDR3 runs to 14 residues. CDR3: CASTANQGGGELFF. The DNA for the CDR3 is TGTGCCAGCACCGCCAACCAGGGGGGCGGGGAGCTGTTTTTT.

The rearrangement uses TRBV7-9 and TRBJ1-5, with D tentatively TRBD1 (5 bases). The CDR3 has 13 amino acids. V lost 3 bases and J lost 4, with 7 bases in between. CDR1 SEHNR and CDR2 FQNEAQ come from the germline V gene (reference sequence). DNA for the CDR3: TGTGCCAGCAGCTTTGACAGTAATCAGCCCCAGCATTTT. It codes for CASSFDSNQPQHF.

V and J are TRBV7-9 and TRBJ1-2, with D possibly TRBD1 on 5 matching bases. Trimming stripped 11 bases from V and 2 bases from J, with 15 bases between. This CDR3 has 13 residues. CDR1 is SEHNR and CDR2 is FQNEAQ in the germline V gene (reference sequence). The CDR3 loop reads CAFAGQPNYGYTF. For the CDR3, the DNA is TGTGCCTTTGCGGGGCAGCCCAACTATGGCTACACCTTC. Looking up the rest from reference TRBV7-9 and TRBJ1-2 gives the full variable domain: DTGVSQNPRHKITKRGQNVTFRCDPISEHNRLYWYRQTLGQGPEFLTYFQNEAQLEKSRLLSDRFSAERPKGSFSTLEIQRTEQGDSAMYLCAFAGQPNYGYTFGSGTRLTVV.

The gene calls are TRBV21-1 and TRBJ1-1; the DNA was not used to check the table's D call, TRBD1. TRBV21-1 is tagged as a pseudogene. The CDR3 covers 18 residues. The CDR3 protein is CASSKGETDRGRFTEAFF. For the CDR3, the DNA is TGTGCCAGCAGCAAAGGGGAGACTGACAGGGGGCGGTTCACTGAAGCTTTCTTT.

The V and J genes are TRBV5-1 and TRBJ2-1; TRBD2 is a possible D gene (5 bases). Germline CDR1 reads SGHRS; CDR2 reads YFSETQ. The CDR3 spans 15 residues. Trimming removed 5 bases from V and 8 bases from J, with 20 bases in between. The CDR3 sequence is CASRTGNLGADEQFF. CDR3 sequence (DNA): TGCGCCAGCAGAACGGGGAATCTGGGCGCCGATGAGCAGTTCTTC.

This clone was seen just once. V gene TRBV5-1 combines with J gene TRBJ2-1; 11 bases map to TRBD2. Germline loops: CDR1 SGHRS, CDR2 YFSETQ. Trimming at V came to 3 bases and at J to 7 bases, leaving 6 bases not matched to a gene. This CDR3 has 15 amino acids. CDR3 amino acids: CASSSLAGGLNEQFF. The CDR3 DNA sequence: TGCGCCAGCAGCTCTCTAGCGGGGGGCTTAAATGAGCAGTTCTTC.

CDR3 DNA sequence: TGTGCCAGCAGCTTAGTATCAGGGAAGGGCCACTATGGCTACACCTTC. This gives the protein CASSLVSGKGHYGYTF. This sequence joins TRBV7-6 and TRBJ1-2; D perhaps matches TRBD1 (5 bases). The germline V gene has CDR1 SGHVS and CDR2 FNYEAQ. Trimming removed 1 base from V and 3 bases from J, with 15 bases in between. The CDR3 extends over 16 amino acids.

This rearrangement joins TRBV12-5 to TRBJ1-1; tentative D call: TRBD1 (6 bases). Germline V gene sequence: CDR1 LGHNT, CDR2 FRNRAP. The CDR3 is made up of 12 amino acids. V was cut by 8 bases and J by 1 base, with 8 bases left in between. The CDR3 spells CASRGKNTEAFF. Here the CDR3 DNA reads TGTGCTAGTAGGGGGAAGAACACTGAAGCTTTCTTT.

The chain combines TRBV5-6 with TRBJ2-1; D unresolved. The CDR3 spans 17 residues. Germline V gives CDR1 SGHDT, CDR2 YYEEEE. Trimming left V 0 bases short and J 0 bases short, with 13 bases between. CDR3 region: CASSLALLSNSYNEQFF. CDR3 nucleotide sequence: TGTGCCAGCAGCTTGGCCCTATTATCCAACTCCTACAATGAGCAGTTCTTC.

V is TRBV2 and J is TRBJ1-5; D is perhaps TRBD1 (6 bases). From germline, CDR1 is SNHLY and CDR2 FYNNEI. The CDR3 runs to 16 residues. V was pared by 4 bases and J by 0 bases, with 13 bases between. CDR3 in amino acids: CASSGSQGSSNQPQHF. The DNA for the CDR3 is TGTGCCAGCAGTGGGTCCCAGGGGTCTAGCAATCAGCCCCAGCATTTT.

The chain employs TRBV19 and TRBJ1-2, with 9 bases matching TRBD1. CDR3 length: 15 amino acids. Germline CDR1 is LNHDA and CDR2 is SQIVND (reference sequence). The V and J ends lost 5 bases and 2 bases, in that order; junction bases with no gene match: 6. In DNA form, the CDR3 reads TGTGCCAGTAGTTCAACGACAGGGGGAAACTATGGCTACACCTTC. Translated: CASSSTTGGNYGYTF.

V is TRBV18 and J is TRBJ1-4; tentative D call: TRBD1 (6 bases). The V and J ends lost 5 bases and 8 bases respectively, with 12 bases between them. CDR3 size: 13 residues. Germline CDR1 is KGHSH and CDR2 is LQKENI. The CDR3 region is CASSSGQGEKLFF. In DNA form, the CDR3 reads TGTGCCAGCTCATCGGGCCAGGGGGAAAAACTGTTTTTT.

V and J are TRBV29-1 and TRBJ2-3, with D perhaps matching TRBD1 (6 bases). The CDR3 length is 12 residues. Trimming stripped 7 bases from V and 3 bases from J, with 11 bases between. CDR1 is SQVTM and CDR2 is ANQGSEA in the germline V gene. The CDR3 protein is CSAERGTDTQYF. Here the CDR3 DNA reads TGCAGCGCGGAGAGGGGGACAGATACGCAGTATTTT.

The chain recombines TRBV5-4 with TRBJ2-3; tentative D call: TRBD1 (5 bases). Germline CDR1 is SGHNT and CDR2 is YYREEE (reference sequence). CDR3 length equals 14 residues. V was trimmed by 3 bases and J by 5 bases, leaving 13 bases between them. CDR3 sequence (DNA): TGTGCCAGCAGCTCCCTGCAAGGGGAAGATACGCAGTATTTT. This sequence encodes CASSSLQGEDTQYF.

This clone has a handful of counts. The chain carries TRBV7-6 and TRBJ2-1, with TRBD2 identical over 14 bases. J lost 4 bases, V lost 5 bases, and 7 bases had no gene match. The CDR3 extends over 17 amino acids. Germline CDR1 and CDR2: SGHVS and FNYEAQ. CDR3 amino acids: CASSRGLAGGLYNEQFF. The DNA of the CDR3 is TGTGCCAGCAGCCGAGGACTAGCGGGGGGTTTATACAATGAGCAGTTCTTC.

V gene TRBV6-1 combines with J gene TRBJ2-6, with D possibly being TRBD1 (6 bases). Trimming removed 3 bases at V and 14 bases at J, with 17 bases between. The CDR3 runs 14 residues. In germline, CDR1 is MNHNS, CDR2 SASEGT. CDR3 residues: CASSDRDTPLLLTF. The CDR3 region has the DNA TGTGCCAGCAGTGACCGGGACACACCCTTGCTCCTGACTTTC.

This chain uses TRBV6-5 with TRBJ1-1; D is possibly TRBD1 (6 bases). CDR1 is MNHEY, CDR2 SVGAGI, per germline. Trimming shortened V by 5 bases and J by 3 bases, and 10 bases separated the two germline ends. CDR3 size: 13 residues. The CDR3 region has the DNA TGTGCCAGCAGTCCACAGGGTTACACTGAAGCTTTCTTT. Its protein is CASSPQGYTEAFF.

V usage is TRBV9 and J usage is TRBJ2-2, with 11 bases that match TRBD2. Germline trimming cut 0 bases from V and 1 base from J; bases unmatched to any gene: 5. CDR1 is SGDLS and CDR2 is YYNGEE in the germline V gene. The CDR3 spans 18 residues. CDR3 sequence (DNA): TGTGCCAGCAGCGTAGGACTAGCGGGGACCTTGAACACCGGGGAGCTGTTTTTT. It encodes CASSVGLAGTLNTGELFF.

This sequence joins TRBV11-2 and TRBJ1-4, with 8 bases matching TRBD1. The CDR3 has 16 amino acids. Per the germline V gene, CDR1 is SGHAT and CDR2 is FQNNGV. Trimming cost V 1 base and J 5 bases; bases outside gene matches: 6. CDR3 sequence reads: CASSLGDGTGNEKLFF. The DNA of the CDR3 is TGTGCCAGCAGCTTAGGGGATGGGACAGGCAATGAAAAACTGTTTTTT.

This clone appeared once. This chain's CDR3 is CAWRGQGLGYGYTF. Written as DNA, the CDR3 is TGTGCCTGGAGGGGACAGGGACTCGGCTATGGCTACACCTTC. This chain links TRBV30 with TRBJ1-2, with TRBD1 identical over 9 bases. The CDR3 is 14 amino acids. Looked up from germline, CDR1 is GTSNPN and CDR2 is SVGIG (reference sequence). V was clipped by 3 bases and J by 4 bases; unmatched bases: 6.

The chain joins TRBV9 to TRBJ1-2; the D is unclear. Germline CDR1 SGDLS, CDR2 YYNGEE. V was cut by 0 bases and J by 2 bases, with 8 bases left in between. The CDR3 is 14 amino acids. CDR3 amino acids: CASSVGAANYGYTF. CDR3 nucleotide sequence: TGTGCCAGCAGCGTAGGGGCAGCAAACTATGGCTACACCTTC.

This chain connects TRBV18 to TRBJ1-5; the D is unclear. This CDR3 is 14 amino acids long. Trimming took off 6 bases at V and 0 bases at J, with 9 bases between the two ends. Germline CDR1 KGHSH, CDR2 LQKENI. In DNA, the CDR3 is TGTGCCAGCTCTGGGCCATATAGCAATCAGCCCCAGCATTTT. This gives the protein CASSGPYSNQPQHF.

This clone was detected only a few times. The rearrangement joins TRBV6-5 to TRBJ2-7, with D tentatively TRBD1 (5 bases). The ends were cut back, 7 bases at V and 2 bases at J, with 15 bases in the middle. The CDR3 runs to 14 residues. The germline CDR1 and CDR2 sequences are MNHEY and SVGAGI. The CDR3 bases are TGTGCCAGCAACAGGCAGGCAGGCGCCTACGAGCAGTACTTC. Translation gives CASNRQAGAYEQYF.

V and J are TRBV10-3 and TRBJ1-2; 7 bases line up with TRBD1. Per germline, CDR1 ENHRY and CDR2 SYGVKD. The CDR3 is 15 amino acids. V lost 7 bases to trimming and J lost 2 bases; unmatched junction nucleotides: 10. DNA of the CDR3: TGTGCCATCAATCCGGGACAGACCCTCAACTATGGCTACACCTTC. Residues: CAINPGQTLNYGYTF.

In this sample, this clone turned up once. J is TRBJ1-5 and V is TRBV6-1; possibly TRBD1 for D (5 bases). The CDR3 spans 15 residues. V lost 1 base and J lost 3, with 10 bases in between. Germline CDR1 MNHNS, CDR2 SASEGT. CDR3 bases: TGTGCCAGCAGTGAAGGGGGGGTACACAATCAGCCCCAGCATTTT. Translated, it gives CASSEGGVHNQPQHF.

This chain connects TRBV5-1 to TRBJ2-5; 7 positions match TRBD1. The CDR3 runs 15 residues. CDR1 and CDR2 (germline): SGHRS, YFSETQ. J gave up 1 base and V 1 base, and 4 bases lay outside the gene matches. CDR3 protein: CASSLLTGTQETQYF. The CDR3 DNA reads as TGCGCCAGCAGCTTGTTGACAGGGACCCAAGAGACCCAGTACTTC.

The chain's CDR3 is CASSGPQKLQETQYF. Here the CDR3 DNA reads TGCGCCAGCAGCGGTCCCCAGAAATTACAAGAGACCCAGTACTTC. J is TRBJ2-5 and V is TRBV5-1, with D hard to call. Per germline, CDR1 SGHRS and CDR2 YFSETQ. This CDR3 contains 15 residues. The germline V and J ends were trimmed by 4 bases and 2 bases, with 15 bases remaining between them.